Here is one T cell receptor (beta chain) with its context. These data are taken from a study of control samples from healthy donors and cancer patients. Profiling relied on immunoSEQ multiplex PCR, and the TCRdb table lists in-frame clones only, not all of them. The sample contains about 120,000 clones, roughly nine tenths of which appear only once. V lost 6 bases and J lost 5; bases outside the gene matches: 10. The CDR3 contains 16 residues. Germline CDR1 is MDHEN and CDR2 is SYDVKM. This TCR derives from a woman aged 45-59 years with colorectal cancer. The V and J genes are TRBV28 and TRBJ2-1; 10 nucleotides agree with TRBD1. The sample comprised PBMCs. This chain's CDR3 is CASSNHQGQGNNEQFF. In DNA form, the CDR3 reads TGTGCCAGCAGCAATCACCAGGGACAGGGGAACAATGAGCAGTTCTTC.